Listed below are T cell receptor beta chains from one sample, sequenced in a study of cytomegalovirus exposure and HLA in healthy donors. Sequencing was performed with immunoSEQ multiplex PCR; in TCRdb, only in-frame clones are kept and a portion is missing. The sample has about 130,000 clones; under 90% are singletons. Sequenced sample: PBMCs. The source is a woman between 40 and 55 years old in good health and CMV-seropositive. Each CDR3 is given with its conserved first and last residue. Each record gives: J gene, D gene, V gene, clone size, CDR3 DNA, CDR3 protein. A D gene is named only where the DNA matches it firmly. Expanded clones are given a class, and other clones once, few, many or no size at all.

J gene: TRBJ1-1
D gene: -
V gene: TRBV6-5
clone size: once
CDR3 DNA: TGTGCCAGCAGTTCCGGGAACACTGAAGCTTTCTTT
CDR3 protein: CASSSGNTEAFF

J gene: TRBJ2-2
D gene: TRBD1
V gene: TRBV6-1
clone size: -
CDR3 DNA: TGTGCCACTGGACAGGGGGACACCGGGGAGCTGTTTTTT
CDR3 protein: CATGQGDTGELFF

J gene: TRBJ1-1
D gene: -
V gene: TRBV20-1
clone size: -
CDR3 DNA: TGCAGTGCAGACAGCTACACTGAAGCTTTCTTT
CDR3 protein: CSADSYTEAFF

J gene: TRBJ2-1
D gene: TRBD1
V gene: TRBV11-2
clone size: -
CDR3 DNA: TGTGCCAGCAGACACGGGACAGCATCCTACAATGAGCAGTTCTTC
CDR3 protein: CASRHGTASYNEQFF

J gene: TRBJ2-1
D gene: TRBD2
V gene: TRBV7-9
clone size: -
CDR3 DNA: TGTGCCAGCAGCTTATTAGCTAGCGGATATCAGTTCTTC
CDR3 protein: CASSLLASGYQFF

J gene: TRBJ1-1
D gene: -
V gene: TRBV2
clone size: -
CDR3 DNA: TGTGCCAGCAGGGACAGTATGAACACTGAAGCTTTCTTT
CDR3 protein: CASRDSMNTEAFF

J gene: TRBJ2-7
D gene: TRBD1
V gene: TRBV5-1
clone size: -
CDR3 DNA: TGCGCCAGCAGCCCCCGACAGGGGGCAAACGAGCAGTACTTC
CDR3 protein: CASSPRQGANEQYF

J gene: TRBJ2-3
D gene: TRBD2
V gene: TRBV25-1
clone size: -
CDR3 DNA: TGTGCCAGCAGCTACCGACTAGCGGGAGGGTCAGATACGCAGTATTTT
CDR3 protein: CASSYRLAGGSDTQYF

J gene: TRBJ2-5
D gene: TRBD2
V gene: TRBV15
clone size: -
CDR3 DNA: TGTGCCACCAGCAGAGACCACTTGAGTAGCGGGAGAGGGGAGACCCAGTACTTC
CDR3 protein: CATSRDHLSSGRGETQYF

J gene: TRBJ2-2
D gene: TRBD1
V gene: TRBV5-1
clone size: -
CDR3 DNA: TGCGCCAGCAGCTGGGGACAGCACACCGGGGAGCTGTTTTTT
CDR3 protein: CASSWGQHTGELFF

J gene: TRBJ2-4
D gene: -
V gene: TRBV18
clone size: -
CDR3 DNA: TGTGCCAGCTCACCAACGAGGCCACAGGTCACCAAAAACATTCAGTACTTC
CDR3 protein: CASSPTRPQVTKNIQYF

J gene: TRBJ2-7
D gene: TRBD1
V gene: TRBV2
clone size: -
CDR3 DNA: TGTGCCAGCCGTGGGGGGACAGGAGCCTACGAGCAGTACTTC
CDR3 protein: CASRGGTGAYEQYF

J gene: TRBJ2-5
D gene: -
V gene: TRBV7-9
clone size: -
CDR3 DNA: TGTGCCAGCAGCTTAGCGGGCCTAACGTACCAAGAGACCCAGTACTTC
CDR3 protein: CASSLAGLTYQETQYF

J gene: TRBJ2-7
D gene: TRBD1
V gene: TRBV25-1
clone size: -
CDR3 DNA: TGTGCCAGCAATTTGGGGACAGGGGCCGAGCAGTACTTC
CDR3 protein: CASNLGTGAEQYF

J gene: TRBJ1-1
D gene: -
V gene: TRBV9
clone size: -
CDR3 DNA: TGTGCCAGCAGCGTAGAGGTAGGGGCTGAAGCTTTCTTT
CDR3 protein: CASSVEVGAEAFF

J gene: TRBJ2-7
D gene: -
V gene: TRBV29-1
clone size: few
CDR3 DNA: TGCAGCGTTGTGGGAGTCTACGAGCAGTACTTC
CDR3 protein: CSVVGVYEQYF

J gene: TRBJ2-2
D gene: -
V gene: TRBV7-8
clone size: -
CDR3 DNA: TGTGCCAGCAGCTTTCCTCCGGGAGTAACTACCGGGGAGCTGTTTTTT
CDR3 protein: CASSFPPGVTTGELFF

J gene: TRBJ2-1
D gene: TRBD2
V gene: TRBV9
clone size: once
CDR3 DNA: TGTGCCAGCAGCGACGGGACTAGCGGGAGTAATGAGCAGTTCTTC
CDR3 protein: CASSDGTSGSNEQFF

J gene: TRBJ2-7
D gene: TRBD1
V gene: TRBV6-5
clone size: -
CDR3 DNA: TGTGTCAGCAGTTCCTTAAGGACAGGATACGAGCAGTACTTC
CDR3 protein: CVSSSLRTGYEQYF

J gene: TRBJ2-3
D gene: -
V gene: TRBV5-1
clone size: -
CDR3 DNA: TGCGCCAGCAATATGGGGGGTGCAGATACGCAGTATTTT
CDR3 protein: CASNMGGADTQYF

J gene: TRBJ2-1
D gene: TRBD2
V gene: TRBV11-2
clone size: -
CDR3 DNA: TGTGCCAGCAGCTCCTTAGCGGGAATGAATGAGCAGTTCTTC
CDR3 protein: CASSSLAGMNEQFF

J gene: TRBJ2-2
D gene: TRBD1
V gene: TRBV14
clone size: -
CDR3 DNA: TGTGCCAGCAGCCAAGTAGGGGGCGTTGCCGGGGAGCTGTTTTTT
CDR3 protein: CASSQVGGVAGELFF

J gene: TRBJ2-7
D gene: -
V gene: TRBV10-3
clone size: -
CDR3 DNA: TGTGCCACCGGGAACCCCCGGTCGCGGGAGCAGTACTTC
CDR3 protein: CATGNPRSREQYF

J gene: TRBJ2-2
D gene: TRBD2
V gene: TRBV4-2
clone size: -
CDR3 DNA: TGTGCCAGCAGCCAAGAACGGAGCGGGAGGGCGGTCGGGGAGCTGTTTTTT
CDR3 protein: CASSQERSGRAVGELFF

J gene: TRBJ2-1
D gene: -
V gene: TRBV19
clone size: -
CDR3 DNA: TGTGCCAGTAGTTCAAGCGGGTATGGCTCCTACAATGAGCAGTTCTTC
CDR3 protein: CASSSSGYGSYNEQFF

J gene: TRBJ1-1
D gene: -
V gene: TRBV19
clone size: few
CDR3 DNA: TGTGCCAGTAGTATTAATGCTATTGAAGCTTTCTTT
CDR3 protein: CASSINAIEAFF

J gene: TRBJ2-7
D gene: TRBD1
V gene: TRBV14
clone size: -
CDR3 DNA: TGTGCCAGCAGCCAAACCCTCCGGGACAGGGGGTGGTACGAGCAGTACTTC
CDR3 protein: CASSQTLRDRGWYEQYF

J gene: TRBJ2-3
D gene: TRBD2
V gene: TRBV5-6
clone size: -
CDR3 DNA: TGTGCCAGGGGGGGGGTGGGAGCGGGACGCACAGATACGCAGTATTTT
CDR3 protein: CARGGVGAGRTDTQYF

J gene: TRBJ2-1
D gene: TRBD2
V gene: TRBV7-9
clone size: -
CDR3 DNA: TGTGCCAGCAGCTCCCTAGCGGGAGGGTATTATGAGCAGTTCTTC
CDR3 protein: CASSSLAGGYYEQFF

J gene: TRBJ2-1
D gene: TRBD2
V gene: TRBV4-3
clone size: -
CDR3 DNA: TGCGCCAGCAGCCAAGCCGGGAGGAGCTCCTACAATGAGCAGTTCTTC
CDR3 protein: CASSQAGRSSYNEQFF

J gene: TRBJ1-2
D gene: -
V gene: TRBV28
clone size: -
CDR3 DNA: TGTGCCAGCAGTTTGGCGACTCAGGCGGGGTATGGCTACACCTTC
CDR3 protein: CASSLATQAGYGYTF

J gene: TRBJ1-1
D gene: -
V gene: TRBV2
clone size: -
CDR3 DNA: TGTGCCAGCAGCCTACAGGGCCCTGAAGCTTTCTTT
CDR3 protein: CASSLQGPEAFF

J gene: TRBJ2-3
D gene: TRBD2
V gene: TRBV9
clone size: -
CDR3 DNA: TGTGCCAGCAGCGTGACTAGCGCTCAGGGGGATACGCAGTATTTT
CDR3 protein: CASSVTSAQGDTQYF

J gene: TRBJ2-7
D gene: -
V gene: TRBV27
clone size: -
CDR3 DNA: TGTGCCGTAGGGGGCTACGAGCAGTACTTC
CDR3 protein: CAVGGYEQYF

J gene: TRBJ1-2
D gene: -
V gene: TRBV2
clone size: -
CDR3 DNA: TGTGCCAGCAGTGAATCGGGGGGAAACTATGGCTACACCTTC
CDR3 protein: CASSESGGNYGYTF

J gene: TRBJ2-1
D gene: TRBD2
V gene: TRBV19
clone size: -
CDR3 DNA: TGTGCCAGTACCCCCCGGCGGGAGGGCCTGGATGAGCAGTTCTTC
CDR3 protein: CASTPRREGLDEQFF

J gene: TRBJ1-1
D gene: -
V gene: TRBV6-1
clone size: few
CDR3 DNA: TGTGCCAGCAGTATCAGCGGGTGGAAGACTGAAGCTTTCTTT
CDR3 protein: CASSISGWKTEAFF

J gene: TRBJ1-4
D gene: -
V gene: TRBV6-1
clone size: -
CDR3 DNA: TGTGCCAGCAACTCTTACGAAAAACTGTTTTTT
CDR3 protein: CASNSYEKLFF

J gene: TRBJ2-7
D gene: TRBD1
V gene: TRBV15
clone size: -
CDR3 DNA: TGTGCCACCAGCAGGGGGGACAGGGGAAGGGAGCAGTACTTC
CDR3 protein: CATSRGDRGREQYF

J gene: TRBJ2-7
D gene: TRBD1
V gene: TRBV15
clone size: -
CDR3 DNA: TGTGCCACCAGCAGAGATCGGGGACAGGACTACGAGCAGTACTTC
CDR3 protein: CATSRDRGQDYEQYF

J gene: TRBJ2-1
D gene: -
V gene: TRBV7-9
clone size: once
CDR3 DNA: TGTGCCAGCAGCTTAGCAGGGGCGATTTACAATGAGCAGTTCTTC
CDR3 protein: CASSLAGAIYNEQFF

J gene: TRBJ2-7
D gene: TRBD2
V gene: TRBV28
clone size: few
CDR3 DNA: TGTGCCAGCAGCTTGGGACTAGCGGCTTACGAGCAGTACTTC
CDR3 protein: CASSLGLAAYEQYF

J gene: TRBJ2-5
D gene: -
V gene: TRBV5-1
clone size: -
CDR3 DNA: TGCGCCAGCAGCTTGGACGGGAGAGGGGAAGAGACCCAGTACTTC
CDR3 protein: CASSLDGRGEETQYF

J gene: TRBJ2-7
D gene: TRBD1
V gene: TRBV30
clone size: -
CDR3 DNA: TGTGCCTGGCAGGGGGCGTACGAGCAGTACTTC
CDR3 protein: CAWQGAYEQYF

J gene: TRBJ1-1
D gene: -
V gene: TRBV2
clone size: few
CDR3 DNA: TGTGCCAGCAGGGAGGAGCTAATGAACACTGAAGCTTTCTTT
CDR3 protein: CASREELMNTEAFF

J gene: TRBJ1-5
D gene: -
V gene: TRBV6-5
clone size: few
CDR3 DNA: TGTGCCAGCAGTTGGGGGGTTGATCAGCCCCAGCATTTT
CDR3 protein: CASSWGVDQPQHF

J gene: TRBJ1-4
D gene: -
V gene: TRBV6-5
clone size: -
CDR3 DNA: TGTGCCAGCAAACAGGTTGCAACTAATGAAAAACTGTTTTTT
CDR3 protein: CASKQVATNEKLFF

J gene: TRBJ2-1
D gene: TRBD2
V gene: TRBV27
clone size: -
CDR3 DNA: TGTGCCAGCAGATTCGGGACTAGCGGGATGGAGCAGTTCTTC
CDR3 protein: CASRFGTSGMEQFF

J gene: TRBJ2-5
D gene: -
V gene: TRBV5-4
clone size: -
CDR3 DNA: TGTGCCAGCAGTTTGCCGTCGGCGGGACTGGAGACCCAGTACTTC
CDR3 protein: CASSLPSAGLETQYF

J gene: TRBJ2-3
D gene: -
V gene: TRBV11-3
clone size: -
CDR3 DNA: TGTGCCAGCAGCTCGAAGAGGTCCTCTAGCACAGATACGCAGTATTTT
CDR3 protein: CASSSKRSSSTDTQYF

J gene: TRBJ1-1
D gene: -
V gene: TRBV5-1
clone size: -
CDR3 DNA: TGCGCCAGCAGCTTGTCCCCGGGGGACAACACTGAAGCTTTCTTT
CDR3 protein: CASSLSPGDNTEAFF

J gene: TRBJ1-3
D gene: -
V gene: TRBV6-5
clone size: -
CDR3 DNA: TGTGCCAGCGTCCCCCCGGGGACTGGAAACACCATATATTTT
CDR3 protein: CASVPPGTGNTIYF

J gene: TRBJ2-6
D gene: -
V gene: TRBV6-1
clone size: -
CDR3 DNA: TGTGCCAGCAGTGGGACAGACTCTGGGGCCAACGTCCTGACTTTC
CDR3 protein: CASSGTDSGANVLTF

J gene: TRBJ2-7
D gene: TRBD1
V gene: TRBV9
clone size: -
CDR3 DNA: TGTGCCAGCAGCGTAGAGGACAGGGCTTACGAGCAGTACTTC
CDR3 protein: CASSVEDRAYEQYF

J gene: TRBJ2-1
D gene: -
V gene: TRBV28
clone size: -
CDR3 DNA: TGTGCCAGCAGTTCCAACCAGATATCCTACAATGAGCAGTTCTTC
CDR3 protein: CASSSNQISYNEQFF